The present TCR beta chain was sequenced within a study of blood T cell repertoires in COVID-19. The CDR3 is 14 amino acids. The germline CDR1 and CDR2 sequences are MDHEN and SYDVKM. V gave up 6 bases and J gave up 6 bases, with 12 bases separating them. The table came from immunoSEQ multiplex PCR; TCRdb's copy has only in-frame clones and leaves some out. The sample records under 130,000 clones, under 90% being singletons. The rearrangement links TRBV28 to TRBJ1-6; no definite D call. What was sequenced was peripheral blood. This receptor was taken from a man older than 75 with acute or convalescent COVID-19. The CDR3 protein is CASRERQANSPLHF. CDR3 sequence (DNA): TGTGCCAGCAGGGAACGACAAGCTAATTCACCCCTCCACTTT.